Below, one T cell receptor beta chain is given with its context. Its matching antigen is unknown. This CDR3 spans 14 amino acids. The V gene lost 0 bases and the J gene lost 8 bases, with 8 bases spanning the gap. Germline CDR1 reads MGHDK; CDR2 reads SYGVNS. This sample stems from a study of T cell responses to AZD1222 COVID-19 vaccine. General study points: Only a handful of individuals given AZD1222 were seropositive at baseline. Two doses of AZD1222 preceded a rise in Spike-specific TCR breadth and depth. Variant regions that are unmutated are reportedly the target of nearly half of spike-specific TCRs.

Profiling relied on immunoSEQ multiplex PCR, and the TCRdb table lists in-frame clones only, not all of them. In the table there are tens of thousands of clones, 90% of which are singletons. The sequencing used peripheral blood, collected on day 0 of AZD1222 vaccination. This receptor was identified in an adult in good health. The J gene is TRBJ1-6, the V gene TRBV25-1; D not certain. CDR3 DNA: TGTGCCAGCAGTGAATACAGTATCTATTCACCCCTCCACTTT. Its protein product is CASSEYSIYSPLHF.